This T cell receptor (beta chain) was sequenced during a study of blood T cell repertoires in COVID-19. Study-level information: There were acute and convalescent COVID-19 samples, and they came from the United States, Italy and Spain. In each case, the material was cDNA or gDNA derived from T cells, B-cell-depleted T cells, or PBMCs.

The V gene lost 0 bases and the J gene lost 3 bases, with 12 bases spanning the gap. There are 15 residues in the CDR3. CDR1 is SGHRS and CDR2 is YFSETQ in the germline V gene. Sequenced by immunoSEQ multiplex PCR; TCRdb stores in-frame clones only, minus some. This table has under 300,000 clones, about 80% appearing once. Cohort assignment relied on participant-reported clinical history. The chain employs TRBV5-1 and TRBJ1-2; D perhaps matches TRBD1 (5 bases). This clonotype was obtained from a man aged 45-65 years who had recovered from COVID-19. The specimen sequenced was PBMCs or T cells enriched from blood (not recorded which). The CDR3 loop is CASSLVGRADYGYTF. The CDR3, as DNA: TGCGCCAGCAGCTTGGTGGGCAGGGCTGACTATGGCTACACCTTC.